This TCR beta chain originates from a study of early T cells in non-severe SARS-CoV-2 infection. Individual cDNA molecules were tagged with unique molecular identifiers. TCRdb re-analysed the 5' RACE reads in MiXCR, keeping a single row per CDR3 protein. The sample includes roughly 70,000 distinct CDR3 sequences, 20% seen only once; the top ten take approximately 16%. Trimming pared 0 bases from V and 10 bases from J, leaving 11 bases between. The CDR3 spans 13 residues. Germline-derived CDR1 and CDR2 are SGHRS and YFSETQ. This clonotype originated in an adult who was a healthcare worker with PCR-confirmed SARS-CoV-2 infection or an uninfected control (not recorded which). Sequenced material: whole blood, taken at baseline. V usage is TRBV5-1 and J usage is TRBJ2-1, with D perhaps given as TRBD1 or TRBD2 (5 bases each). The CDR3 DNA sequence: TGCGCCAGCAGCTTGGTAGTGGGGACCGAGCAGTTCTTC. It specifies CASSLVVGTEQFF.